Listed here are 15 T cell receptor beta chains from one sample, sequenced in a study of T cells in Graves' hyperthyroidism and ophthalmopathy. From RNA transcripts, TCR beta CDR3 regions were amplified. Primed by the HTBI set, a first-round RT-PCR was run on the TCR CDR3. TCRdb redid the calling of the multiplex PCR reads with MiXCR, one entry per CDR3 protein. The sample carries about 410,000 distinct CDR3 sequences, 14% to 15% recorded once. The sample comprised blood. The receptors shown here come from a man between 18 and 29 years old with Graves' ophthalmopathy.

V usage is TRBV20-1 and J usage is TRBJ2-1, with TRBD2 matching over 15 bases. Germline values: CDR1 DFQATT, CDR2 SNEGSKA (reference sequence). CDR3 size: 13 residues. Trimming cost V 5 bases and J 9 bases; bases outside gene matches: 2. CDR3 in amino acids: CSAGTSGRFEQFF. The CDR3 DNA reads as TGCAGTGCTGGGACTAGCGGGAGGTTTGAGCAGTTCTTC.

Worth noting for this clonotype: A much bigger clone sits one base away, suggesting this may be a read error. This chain links TRBV6-2 or TRBV6-3 with TRBJ2-2; 7 nucleotides line up with TRBD2. The CDR3 covers 15 residues. After removal of 7 bases from V and 4 bases from J, the junction contained 9 bases not matched to a gene. The germline V gene has CDR1 MNHEY and CDR2 SVGEGT. The CDR3 DNA sequence: TGTGCCAGCACGAACGGGAGGACCGTCACCGGGGAGCTGTTTTTT. This gives the protein CASTNGRTVTGELFF.

This clonotype appeared once. Given a much more abundant clone one base away, this may be a read error. V is TRBV11-3 and J is TRBJ2-3; either TRBD1 or TRBD2 may fit D (5 bases each). This CDR3 is built from 14 residues. The germline gives CDR1 SGHNT, CDR2 YENEEA. The CDR3 DNA reads as TGTGCCAACAGCCCCGGGGCCTTCACAGATACGCAGTATTTT. This sequence encodes CANSPGAFTDTQYF.

There are a few counts of this clonotype. DNA for the CDR3: TGCGCCAGCAGCCAAAAGGGACACCAGAACACCGGGGAGCTGTTTTTT. It yields the protein CASSQKGHQNTGELFF. The rearrangement uses TRBV5-1 and TRBJ2-2; the D gene is possibly TRBD1 (6 bases). Germline V gene data show CDR1 as SGHRS and CDR2 as YFSETQ. V was shortened by 4 bases and J by 1 base, with 14 bases between the two germline ends. The CDR3 is 16 residues long.

This clonotype was picked up many times. V gene TRBV15 combines with J gene TRBJ1-2; 9 nucleotides match TRBD1. Germline trimming cut 0 bases from V and 5 bases from J; bases unmatched to any gene: 4. The CDR3 covers 15 residues. Germline V CDR1 and CDR2: LNHNV, YYDKDF (reference sequence). Here the CDR3 reads CATSRDRGQGYGYTF. CDR3 in DNA: TGTGCCACCAGCAGAGATCGGGGACAGGGATATGGCTACACCTTC.

With regard to this clonotype: A junction end diverges from the germline sequence, so it may reflect a read error. The chain recombines TRBV5-4 with TRBJ1-2, with 7 bases fitting TRBD1. The V gene's germline CDR1 is SGHNT and CDR2 YYREEE (reference sequence). The CDR3 extends over 14 amino acids. The CDR3 loop reads CARARQGPNYSYTF. CDR3 in DNA: TGTGCCCGAGCCAGACAGGGCCCTAACTATAGCTACACCTTC. Complete variable domain (other parts from reference TRBV5-4 and TRBJ1-2): ETGVTQSPTHLIKTRGQQVTLRCSSQSGHNTVSWYQQALGQGPQFIFQYYREEENGRGNFPPRFSGLQFPNYSSELNVNALELDDSALYLCARARQGPNYSYTFGSGTRLTVV.

This clonotype has just a few counts. The gene calls are TRBV13 and TRBJ1-3, with 7 bases identical to TRBD1. Looked up from germline, CDR1 is PRHDT and CDR2 is FYEKMQ (reference sequence). The CDR3 contains 16 residues. Trimming took 5 bases from V and 0 from J; bases not matched to a gene: 7. The CDR3 DNA follows: TGTGCCAGCAGCGGTACCGGGACAGTCTCTGGAAACACCATATATTTT. This sequence encodes CASSGTGTVSGNTIYF.

This clonotype was detected many times. The chain combines TRBV6-5 with TRBJ2-7, with TRBD1 matching over 9 bases. This CDR3 has 15 amino acids. The germline V gene has CDR1 MNHEY and CDR2 SVGAGI. With V trimmed by 0 bases and J by 3 bases, 3 bases remained unmatched. CDR3 nucleotides: TGTGCCAGCAGTTACTCCGGGACAGGGCACTACGAGCAGTACTTC. Translating gives CASSYSGTGHYEQYF.

This clonotype has at least ten counts. This chain connects TRBV20-1 to TRBJ1-3; 7 bases map to TRBD1. The CDR3 covers 13 residues. Unmatched junction bases numbered 0, after V lost 0 bases and J lost 4 bases. Germline CDR1 and CDR2: DFQATT and SNEGSKA (reference sequence). CDR3: CSAREQGGNTIYF. DNA for the CDR3: TGCAGTGCTAGAGAACAGGGGGGAAACACCATATATTTT.

This clonotype has at least ten counts. The genes are TRBV7-3 and TRBJ2-5, with a possible D match to TRBD1 (5 bases). The V end was cut by 2 bases, the J end by 6 bases, with 10 bases between. CDR1 and CDR2 from the germline V gene are SGHTA and FQGTGA. The CDR3 runs 13 residues. CDR3 in amino acids: CASSLAKGQTQYF. DNA of the CDR3: TGTGCCAGCAGCTTAGCGAAGGGGCAGACCCAGTACTTC.

As to this clonotype: This sequence may be a read error, since a much larger clone differs from it by one base. This chain links TRBV15 with TRBJ2-7, with 7 bases fitting TRBD2. Looked up from germline, CDR1 is LNHNV and CDR2 is YYDKDF (reference sequence). The CDR3 is 16 amino acids. V was pared by 0 bases and J by 7 bases, with 12 bases of the junction left unmatched. The CDR3 nucleotides are TGTGCCACCAGCAGAGACTCCGGGACTAAAAACAATGAGCAGTACTTC. It yields the protein CATSRDSGTKNNEQYF.

The table lists this clonotype with many counts. The chain links TRBV11-2 to TRBJ2-5, with D possibly being TRBD1 or TRBD2 (5 bases each). The V and J ends lost 5 bases and 5 bases respectively, with 9 bases between them. Germline V gene sequence: CDR1 SGHAT, CDR2 FQNNGV. The CDR3 runs 12 residues. DNA of the CDR3: TGTGCCAGCAGCCCCGGGGCTGAGACCCAGTACTTC. Translating gives CASSPGAETQYF.

This clonotype was seen repeatedly, ten times or more. V is TRBV6-5 and J is TRBJ2-4, with D perhaps TRBD1 (7 bases). V was clipped by 0 bases and J by 6 bases, with 12 bases between them. This CDR3 contains 15 residues. Germline lookup yields CDR1 MNHEY and CDR2 SVGAGI. CDR3 in DNA: TGTGCCAGCAGTTACTCCCAGGGGGGAGGAAACATTCAGTACTTC. Translated, it gives CASSYSQGGGNIQYF.

This clonotype appeared many times. J is TRBJ1-2 and V is TRBV6-5; tentatively, D is TRBD1 (5 bases). Trimming shortened V by 0 bases and J by 7 bases, and 15 bases separated the two germline ends. Per the germline V gene, CDR1 is MNHEY and CDR2 is SVGAGI. CDR3 size: 15 residues. CDR3 bases: TGTGCCAGCAGTTACTCGGGGCGGAGGGTTGGTGGCTACACCTTC. Translating gives CASSYSGRRVGGYTF.

Regarding this clonotype: This sequence may be a read error, since a much larger clone differs from it by one base. In DNA, the CDR3 is TGTGCCGGCAGTGAAGCGCTGGCAGGGAGGCAGTACTTC. This encodes CAGSEALAGRQYF. The chain links TRBV2 to TRBJ2-7; D possibly matches TRBD1 or TRBD2 (5 bases each). This CDR3 has 13 residues. CDR1 is SNHLY and CDR2 is FYNNEI in the germline V gene.